Following are 19 T cell receptor beta chains from one sample sequenced in a study of T cells expressing NK-cell markers. TCRdb reprocessed the 5' RACE reads and reports one entry per CDR3 protein, with no DNA. This sample's table reports around 180,000 distinct CDR3 sequences. The sequenced material came from blood T cells: a sorted CD56 or NKG2C T cell subset, CD4+ or CD8+ T cells, or bulk PBMC T cells (not recorded which). These receptors all come from a man aged 18-70 years in good health.

This chain's CDR3 is CASSPGLAGATDTQYF. The genes are TRBV7-9 and TRBJ2-3; TCRdb returns TRBD2, unconfirmable since there is no DNA. The germline V gene has CDR1 SEHNR and CDR2 FQNEAQ (reference sequence). The CDR3 runs to 16 residues. Full variable domain (rest looked up from reference TRBV7-9 and TRBJ2-3): DTGVSQNPRHKITKRGQNVTFRCDPISEHNRLYWYRQTLGQGPEFLTYFQNEAQLEKSRLLSDRFSAERPKGSFSTLEIQRTEQGDSAMYLCASSPGLAGATDTQYFGPGTRLTVL.

The chain couples TRBV15 to TRBJ2-7. Germline CDR1 is LNHNV and CDR2 is YYDKDF (reference sequence). This CDR3 contains 13 residues. The CDR3 sequence is CATRDRGGREQYF.

The chain uses TRBV20-1 and TRBJ1-5. From germline, CDR1 is DFQATT and CDR2 SNEGSKA (reference sequence). The CDR3 is 16 amino acids. This chain's CDR3 is CSAIGRAESSNQPQHF.

The genes are TRBV6-5 and TRBJ1-2; the TCRdb D gene call, TRBD1, has no DNA to confirm it. Per germline, CDR1 MNHEY and CDR2 SVGAGI. The CDR3 has 14 residues. CDR3 sequence reads: CASSYIRDRAGYTF.

This sequence joins TRBV4-1 and TRBJ2-7. The CDR3 runs 15 residues. Germline CDR1 is MGHRA and CDR2 is YSYEKL. The CDR3 sequence is CASSQGLSISYEQYF.

The V and J genes are TRBV7-2 and TRBJ2-1; checking the TCRdb D call of TRBD1 is not possible without DNA. This CDR3 is 15 amino acids long. CDR1 and CDR2 (germline): SGHTA, FQGNSA. This CDR3 is CASSPYLDSSDEQFF.

The chain carries TRBV3-1 and TRBJ2-1; with no DNA, the TCRdb D assignment of TRBD2 cannot be verified. Germline V gives CDR1 LGHDT, CDR2 YNNKEL (reference sequence). The CDR3 runs 15 residues. The CDR3 region is CASSPPLASVYEQFF.

The V call is TRBV7-6, the J call TRBJ2-3; TCRdb gives TRBD1 as the D gene, but with no DNA this cannot be confirmed. This CDR3 spans 16 amino acids. Germline loops: CDR1 SGHVS, CDR2 FNYEAQ. CDR3: CASSLAAGAATDTQYF.

The chain is built from TRBV14 and TRBJ1-5; as DNA is missing, the TRBD1 call by TCRdb cannot be tested. This CDR3 spans 13 amino acids. CDR1 and CDR2 from the germline V gene are SGHDN and FVKESK. The CDR3 sequence is CASSQGGVQPQHF.

The chain is built from TRBV13 and TRBJ2-1; TCRdb outputs TRBD2, but without DNA this stays unchecked. Germline V gene lookup returns CDR1 PRHDT and CDR2 FYEKMQ (reference sequence). The CDR3 has 15 residues. CDR3 sequence reads: CASSLSSGGAYEQFF.

The chain joins TRBV13 to TRBJ2-1; TCRdb selects TRBD1, and the lack of DNA leaves this call unchecked. Germline CDR1 and CDR2: PRHDT and FYEKMQ (reference sequence). This CDR3 spans 15 amino acids. The CDR3 loop reads CASSSDRGKNNEQFF.

The rearrangement uses TRBV29-1 and TRBJ2-5. This CDR3 comprises 13 residues. The V gene's germline CDR1 is SQVTM and CDR2 ANQGSEA. The CDR3 spells CSVEGAGGETQYF.

V is TRBV5-6 and J is TRBJ2-1; as DNA is missing, the TRBD2 call by TCRdb cannot be tested. Germline V CDR1 and CDR2: SGHDT, YYEEEE. This CDR3 region has 15 residues. The CDR3 reads CASSFTTSGGHEQFF.

V usage is TRBV29-1 and J usage is TRBJ2-7; TCRdb designates TRBD1, a call that cannot be tested without DNA. The CDR3 extends over 15 amino acids. CDR1 is SQVTM, CDR2 ANQGSEA, per germline. The chain's CDR3 is CSVAGGDRASYEQYF.

The V call is TRBV6-1, the J call TRBJ1-1; TCRdb picks TRBD1, but there is no DNA to check that call. The CDR3 runs 15 residues. The germline V gene encodes CDR1 MNHNS and CDR2 SASEGT. Here the CDR3 reads CASRVRGSANTEAFF.

The V call is TRBV12-5, the J call TRBJ1-1; TCRdb outputs TRBD1, but without DNA this stays unchecked. CDR3 length: 13 amino acids. Germline-derived CDR1 and CDR2 are LGHNT and FRNRAP. The CDR3 loop is CASGLPGGTEAFF.

The chain carries TRBV12-5 and TRBJ2-7; with no DNA, the TCRdb D assignment of TRBD1 cannot be verified. The germline gives CDR1 LGHNT, CDR2 FRNRAP. The CDR3 covers 17 residues. The CDR3 here is CASGLPGTGTGAYEQYF.

The chain carries TRBV13 and TRBJ2-2; checking the TCRdb D call of TRBD1 is not possible without DNA. In germline, CDR1 is PRHDT, CDR2 FYEKMQ (reference sequence). The CDR3 loop spans 14 amino acids. The CDR3 reads CASSYRESTGELFF.

The chain is built from TRBV2 and TRBJ2-7. CDR1 and CDR2 (germline): SNHLY, FYNNEI. CDR3 length equals 13 residues. This chain's CDR3 is CASSDYSSYEQYF.